This passage covers 7 T cell receptor beta chains from one sample sequenced in a study of T cells in Graves' hyperthyroidism and ophthalmopathy. RNA transcripts were the template for amplifying TCR beta CDR3 regions. The study used the HTBI primer set for a first-round RT-PCR of the TCR CDR3. TCRdb reanalysed the multiplex PCR reads using MiXCR and keeps one entry per CDR3 protein. This sample has hundreds of thousands of distinct CDR3 sequences, with around 18% found just once. Source material: blood. The receptors derive from a man aged 35 to 55 with Graves' hyperthyroidism.

The rearrangement joins TRBV5-1 to TRBJ1-2, with no clear D. CDR1 is SGHRS and CDR2 is YFSETQ in the germline V gene. This CDR3 region has 14 residues. The V end was cut by 0 bases, the J end by 0 bases, with 6 bases between. The CDR3 DNA reads TGCGCCAGCAGCTTGGAGCAGGCTAACTATGGCTACACCTTC. Protein: CASSLEQANYGYTF.

This chain joins TRBV14 and TRBJ2-1, with 8 nucleotides matching TRBD2. Germline-derived CDR1 and CDR2 are SGHDN and FVKESK. V dropped 0 bases and J dropped 7; count of bases not matched to a gene: 11. The length of the CDR3 is 17 residues. As DNA, the CDR3 is TGTGCCAGCAGCCAAGATCCGGGGGGACTAGGCCTTAATGAGCAGTTCTTC. It is translated as CASSQDPGGLGLNEQFF. Full variable domain (remainder filled in from reference TRBV14 and TRBJ2-1): EAGVTQFPSHSVIEKGQTVTLRCDPISGHDNLYWYRRVMGKEIKFLLHFVKESKQDESGMPNNRFLAERTGGTYSTLKVQPAELEDSGVYFCASSQDPGGLGLNEQFFGPGTRLTVL.

This clonotype was counted between two and nine times. This sequence joins TRBV6-4 and TRBJ1-2; TRBD1 is a possible D gene (5 bases). The V gene's germline CDR1 is MRHNA and CDR2 SNTAGT. This CDR3 is 15 amino acids long. V lost 3 bases and J 7 bases, leaving 18 bases between the germline ends. CDR3 in DNA: TGTGCCAGCAGTGAATTTGCGGGGGGTCGAGGTGGCTACACCTTC. Protein sequence: CASSEFAGGRGGYTF.

Remarks on this clonotype: A much larger clone differs by one base, so this may be a read error. As the CDR3 is not closed by the conserved phenylalanine or tryptophan, this likely results from a read error. This chain links TRBV20-1 with TRBJ1-3, with D hard to call. This CDR3 is 12 amino acids long. V was trimmed by 1 base and J by 8 bases, leaving 9 bases between them. In germline, CDR1 is DFQATT, CDR2 SNEGSKA (reference sequence). The CDR3 DNA reads as TGCAGTGCTAGAGGGGCCGGGGACACCATATATCTT. This sequence encodes CSARGAGDTIYL.

The chain employs TRBV6-1 and TRBJ2-7; maybe TRBD1 (6 bases). The V and J ends lost 6 bases and 3 bases respectively, with 18 bases between them. Per germline, CDR1 MNHNS and CDR2 SASEGT. The CDR3 contains 15 residues. DNA of the CDR3: TGTGCCAGCAGACCGGACAGTGGCAATGGCTACGAGCAGTACTTC. It translates to CASRPDSGNGYEQYF.

At least ten counts were recorded for this clonotype. The V gene is TRBV5-1, the J gene TRBJ2-1, with 11 nucleotides matching TRBD2. This CDR3 is built from 14 residues. V lost 7 bases and J lost 8; bases outside the gene matches: 8. CDR1 and CDR2 (germline): SGHRS, YFSETQ. The CDR3 sequence: CASYTSGGRDEQFF. CDR3 sequence (DNA): TGCGCCAGCTATACTAGCGGGGGTCGCGATGAGCAGTTCTTC.

The chain joins TRBV7-2 to TRBJ2-2; perhaps TRBD1 as D (5 bases). The germline V gene encodes CDR1 SGHTA and CDR2 FQGNSA. The CDR3 is 15 amino acids. The ends were cut back, 4 bases at V and 5 bases at J, with 14 bases in the middle. The CDR3 protein is CTSSSLGPGTGELFF. In nucleotides, the CDR3 is TGTACCAGCAGCTCTTTAGGCCCAGGGACCGGGGAGCTGTTTTTT.